A single sample is the source of the 6 T cell receptor beta chains below, sequenced in a study of cytomegalovirus exposure and HLA in healthy donors. Assay: immunoSEQ multiplex PCR; the TCRdb copy retains only in-frame clones and omits some. The sample includes 110,000 to 150,000 clones, roughly 90% of them seen just once. The material sequenced was PBMCs. The receptors stem from a man aged 18 to 30 in good health and CMV-seronegative.

This clone was recorded once. The chain carries TRBV11-2 and TRBJ1-2, with 11 bases fitting TRBD1. The CDR3 sequence is 14 residues long. V lost 5 bases, J lost 7 bases, and 6 bases stayed unmatched. CDR1 is SGHAT, CDR2 FQNNGV, per germline. CDR3 nucleotide sequence: TGTGCCAGCAGCGACGGACAGGGGGCGCTTGGCTACACCTTC. Its translation is CASSDGQGALGYTF.

The rearrangement joins TRBV7-9 to TRBJ2-7; 8 nucleotides match TRBD1. The length of the CDR3 is 14 residues. Germline CDR1 is SEHNR and CDR2 is FQNEAQ (reference sequence). The J segment lost 5 bases and the V segment lost 4 bases, leaving 7 bases of the junction unmatched. The CDR3 loop reads CASSSLDRVDEQYF. For the CDR3, the DNA is TGTGCCAGCAGCTCTCTGGACAGGGTGGACGAGCAGTACTTC. The variable domain in full, completed from reference TRBV7-9 and TRBJ2-7, reads DTGVSQNPRHKITKRGQNVTFRCDPISEHNRLYWYRQTLGQGPEFLTYFQNEAQLEKSRLLSDRFSAERPKGSFSTLEIQRTEQGDSAMYLCASSSLDRVDEQYFGPGTRLTVT.

This chain joins TRBV6-5 and TRBJ2-7; 9 bases fit TRBD1. Germline assignment: CDR1 MNHEY and CDR2 SVGAGI. The V and J ends lost 2 bases and 0 bases, in that order; junction bases with no gene match: 5. The CDR3 is 16 amino acids. The CDR3 sequence: CASSYARTGDSYEQYF. The CDR3, as DNA: TGTGCCAGCAGTTACGCGCGGACAGGGGACTCCTACGAGCAGTACTTC.

This clone came up once. This chain uses TRBV11-3 with TRBJ2-2; 7 positions match TRBD2. The CDR3 consists of 14 residues. Germline V CDR1 and CDR2: SGHNT, YENEEA. The trim removed 3 bases at V and 3 bases at J, leaving 1 base unmatched. This chain's CDR3 is CASSLGGDTGELFF. The CDR3 nucleotides are TGTGCCAGCAGCTTGGGGGGGGACACCGGGGAGCTGTTTTTT.

The chain joins TRBV25-1 to TRBJ2-1; D might be TRBD2 (5 bases). Trimming stripped 1 base from V and 4 bases from J, with 8 bases between. The germline CDR1 and CDR2 sequences are MGHDK and SYGVNS. This CDR3 contains 14 residues. CDR3 in amino acids: CASSESGVYNEQFF. CDR3 coding DNA: TGTGCCAGCAGTGAATCCGGGGTATACAATGAGCAGTTCTTC.

V usage is TRBV27 and J usage is TRBJ2-1; 7 bases align to TRBD2. Germline assignment: CDR1 MNHEY and CDR2 SMNVEV (reference sequence). This CDR3 comprises 14 residues. J lost 8 bases, V lost 2 bases, and 6 bases had no gene match. This CDR3 is CASSLRLGGDEQFF. As DNA, the CDR3 is TGTGCCAGCAGTTTACGCTTGGGGGGGGATGAGCAGTTCTTC.